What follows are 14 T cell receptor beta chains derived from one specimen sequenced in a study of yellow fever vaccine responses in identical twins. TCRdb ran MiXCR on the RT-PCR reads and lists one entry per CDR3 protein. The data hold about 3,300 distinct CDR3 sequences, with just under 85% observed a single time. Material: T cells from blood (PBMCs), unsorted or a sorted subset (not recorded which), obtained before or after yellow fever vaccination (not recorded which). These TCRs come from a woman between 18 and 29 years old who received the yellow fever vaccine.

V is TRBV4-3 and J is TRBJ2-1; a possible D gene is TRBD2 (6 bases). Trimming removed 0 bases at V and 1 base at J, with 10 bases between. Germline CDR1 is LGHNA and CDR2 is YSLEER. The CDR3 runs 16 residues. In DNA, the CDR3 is TGCGCCAGCAGCCAAGAGTCTGGGGGGTCCTACAATGAGCAGTTCTTC. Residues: CASSQESGGSYNEQFF.

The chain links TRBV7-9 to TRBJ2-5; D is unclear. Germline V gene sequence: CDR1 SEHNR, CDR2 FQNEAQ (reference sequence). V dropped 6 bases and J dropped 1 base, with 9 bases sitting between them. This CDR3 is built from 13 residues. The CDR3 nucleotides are TGTGCCAGCAGGGCCCGGAGCCAAGAGACCCAGTACTTC. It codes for CASRARSQETQYF.

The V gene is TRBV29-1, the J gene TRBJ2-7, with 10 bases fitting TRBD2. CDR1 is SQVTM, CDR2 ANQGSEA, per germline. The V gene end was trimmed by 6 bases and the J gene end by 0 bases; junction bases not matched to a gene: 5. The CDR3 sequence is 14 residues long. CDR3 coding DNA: TGCAGCGTCCTGACTAGCGGGCCCTCCTACGAGCAGTACTTC. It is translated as CSVLTSGPSYEQYF.

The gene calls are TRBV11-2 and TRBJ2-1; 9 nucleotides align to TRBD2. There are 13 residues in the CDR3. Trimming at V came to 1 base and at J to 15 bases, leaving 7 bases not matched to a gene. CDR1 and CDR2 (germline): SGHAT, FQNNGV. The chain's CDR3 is CASSLVLREGAFF. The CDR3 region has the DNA TGTGCCAGCAGCTTAGTCTTGCGGGAGGGTGCGTTCTTC.

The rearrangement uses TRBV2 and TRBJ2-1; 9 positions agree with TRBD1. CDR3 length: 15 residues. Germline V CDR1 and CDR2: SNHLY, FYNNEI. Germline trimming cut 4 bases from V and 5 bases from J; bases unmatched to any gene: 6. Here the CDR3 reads CASSARDRVNNEQFF. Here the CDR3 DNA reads TGTGCCAGCAGTGCCCGGGACAGGGTAAACAATGAGCAGTTCTTC.

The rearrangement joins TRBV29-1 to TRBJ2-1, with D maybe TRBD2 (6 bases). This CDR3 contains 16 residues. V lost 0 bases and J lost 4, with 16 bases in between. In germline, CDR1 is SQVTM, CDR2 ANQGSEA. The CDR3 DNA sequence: TGCAGCGTTGAAGAGTTCGGGGGAGAAGGTTACAATGAGCAGTTCTTC. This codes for CSVEEFGGEGYNEQFF.

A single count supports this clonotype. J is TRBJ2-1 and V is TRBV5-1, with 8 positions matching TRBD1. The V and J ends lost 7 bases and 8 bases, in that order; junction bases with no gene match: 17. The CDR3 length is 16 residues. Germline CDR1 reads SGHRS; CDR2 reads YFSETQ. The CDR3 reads CASSETPGQALHEQFF. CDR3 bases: TGCGCCAGCTCCGAGACACCGGGACAGGCTTTACATGAGCAGTTCTTC.

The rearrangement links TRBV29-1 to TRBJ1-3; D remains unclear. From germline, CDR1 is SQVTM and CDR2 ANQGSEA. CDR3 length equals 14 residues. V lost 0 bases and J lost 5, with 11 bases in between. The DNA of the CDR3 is TGCAGCGTTGAAGATCTTGGGGTTAGAAACACCATATATTTT. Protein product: CSVEDLGVRNTIYF. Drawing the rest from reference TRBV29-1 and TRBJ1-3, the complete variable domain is SAVISQKPSRDICQRGTSLTIQCQVDSQVTMMFWYRQQPGQSLTLIATANQGSEATYESGFVIDKFPISRPNLTFSTLTVSNMSPEDSSIYLCSVEDLGVRNTIYFGEGSWLTVV.

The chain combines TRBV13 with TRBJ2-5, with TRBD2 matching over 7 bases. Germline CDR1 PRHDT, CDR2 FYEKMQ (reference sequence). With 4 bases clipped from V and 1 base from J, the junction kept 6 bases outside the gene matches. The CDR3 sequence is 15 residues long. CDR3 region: CASSWGGRSQETQYF. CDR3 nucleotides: TGTGCCAGCAGCTGGGGGGGACGGAGCCAAGAGACCCAGTACTTC.

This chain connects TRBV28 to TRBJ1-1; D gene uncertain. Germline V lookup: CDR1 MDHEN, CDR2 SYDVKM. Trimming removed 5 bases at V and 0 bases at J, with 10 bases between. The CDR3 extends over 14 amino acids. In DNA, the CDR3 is TGTGCCAGCAGTCCCACAGTCATGAACACTGAAGCTTTCTTT. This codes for CASSPTVMNTEAFF.

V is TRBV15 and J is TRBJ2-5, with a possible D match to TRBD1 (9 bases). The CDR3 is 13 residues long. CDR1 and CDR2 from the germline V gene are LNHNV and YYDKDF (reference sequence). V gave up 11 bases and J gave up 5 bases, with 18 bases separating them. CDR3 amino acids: CAYGRDRAETQYF. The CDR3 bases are TGTGCCTACGGGAGGGACAGGGCGGAGACCCAGTACTTC.

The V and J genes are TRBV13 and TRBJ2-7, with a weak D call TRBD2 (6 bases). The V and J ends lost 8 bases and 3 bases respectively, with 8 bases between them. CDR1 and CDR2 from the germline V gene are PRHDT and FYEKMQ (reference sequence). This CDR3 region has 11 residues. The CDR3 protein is CASGLYYEQYF. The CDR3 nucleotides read TGTGCCAGCGGACTATACTACGAGCAGTACTTC.

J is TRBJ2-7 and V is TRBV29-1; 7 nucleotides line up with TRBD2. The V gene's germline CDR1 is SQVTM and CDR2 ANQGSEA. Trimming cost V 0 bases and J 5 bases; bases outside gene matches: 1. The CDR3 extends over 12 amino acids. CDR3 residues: CSVEDGGDEQYF. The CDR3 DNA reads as TGCAGCGTTGAAGATGGGGGGGACGAGCAGTACTTC.

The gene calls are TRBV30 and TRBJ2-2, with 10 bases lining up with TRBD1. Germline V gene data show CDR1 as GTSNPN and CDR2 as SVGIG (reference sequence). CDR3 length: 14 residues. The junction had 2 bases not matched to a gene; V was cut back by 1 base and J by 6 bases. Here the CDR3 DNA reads TGTGCCTGGAGTGGGACAGGGGGGGCCGGGGAGCTGTTTTTT. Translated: CAWSGTGGAGELFF.